This entry features one T cell receptor (beta chain) sequence. The source of the sample is a study of blood T cell repertoires in COVID-19. Participant reports of clinical history set cohort assignment. Measured with immunoSEQ multiplex PCR; TCRdb has only the in-frame clones, and not every one. There are 400,000 or so clones in the sample; roughly 90% occur only once, and 2% to 2.5% lies in the top ten. The CDR3 loop spans 15 amino acids. The germline V and J ends were trimmed by 8 bases and 0 bases, with 15 bases remaining between them. Germline CDR1 is ENHRY and CDR2 is SYGVKD. This receptor was identified in a woman between 35 and 50 years old with acute COVID-19. The chain has TRBV10-3 and TRBJ2-3; D is possibly TRBD2 (6 bases). The material sequenced was PBMCs or T cells enriched from blood (not recorded which). The CDR3 nucleotides read TGTGCCATCTCCGGGGGTTCCGTAAGCACAGATACGCAGTATTTT. Protein product: CAISGGSVSTDTQYF.